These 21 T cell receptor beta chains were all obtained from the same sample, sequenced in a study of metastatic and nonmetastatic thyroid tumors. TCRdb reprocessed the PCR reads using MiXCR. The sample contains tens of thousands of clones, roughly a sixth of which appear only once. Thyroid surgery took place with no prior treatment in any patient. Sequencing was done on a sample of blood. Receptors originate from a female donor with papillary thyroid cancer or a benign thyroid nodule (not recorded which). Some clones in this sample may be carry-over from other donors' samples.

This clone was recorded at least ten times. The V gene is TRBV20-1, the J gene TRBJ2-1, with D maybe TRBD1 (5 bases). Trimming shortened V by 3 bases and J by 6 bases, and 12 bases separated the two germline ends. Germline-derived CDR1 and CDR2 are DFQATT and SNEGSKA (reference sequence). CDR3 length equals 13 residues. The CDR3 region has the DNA TGCAGTGCTAGTCTCCCAGGGATCAATGAGCAGTTCTTC. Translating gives CSASLPGINEQFF.

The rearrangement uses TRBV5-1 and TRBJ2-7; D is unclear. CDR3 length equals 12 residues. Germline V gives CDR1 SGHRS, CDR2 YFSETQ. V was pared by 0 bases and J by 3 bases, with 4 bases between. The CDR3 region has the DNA TGCGCCAGCAGCTTGGGGGACTACGAGCAGTACTTC. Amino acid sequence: CASSLGDYEQYF.

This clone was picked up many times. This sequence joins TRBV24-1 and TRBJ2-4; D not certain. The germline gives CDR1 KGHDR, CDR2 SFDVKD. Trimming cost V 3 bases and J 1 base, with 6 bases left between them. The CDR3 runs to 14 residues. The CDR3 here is CATSDSRAKNIQYF. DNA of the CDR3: TGTGCCACCAGTGATAGCAGGGCCAAAAACATTCAGTACTTC.

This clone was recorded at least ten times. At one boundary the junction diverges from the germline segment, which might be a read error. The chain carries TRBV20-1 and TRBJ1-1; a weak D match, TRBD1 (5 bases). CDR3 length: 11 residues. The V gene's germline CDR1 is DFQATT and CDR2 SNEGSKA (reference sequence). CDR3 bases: TGTGGGGCCAGTAGTAACACTGAAGCTTTCTTT. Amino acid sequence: CGASSNTEAFF.

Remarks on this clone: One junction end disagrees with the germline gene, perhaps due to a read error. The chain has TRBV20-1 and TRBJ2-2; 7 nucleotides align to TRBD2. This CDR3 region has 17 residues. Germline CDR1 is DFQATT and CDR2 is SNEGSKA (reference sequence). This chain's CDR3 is CGARDATSRANTGELFF. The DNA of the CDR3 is TGCGGTGCTAGAGATGCGACTAGCCGGGCGAACACCGGGGAGCTGTTTTTT.

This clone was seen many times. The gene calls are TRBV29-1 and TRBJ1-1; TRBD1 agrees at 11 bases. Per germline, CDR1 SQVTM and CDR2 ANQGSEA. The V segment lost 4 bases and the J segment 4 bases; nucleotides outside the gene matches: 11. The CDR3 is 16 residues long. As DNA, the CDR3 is TGCAGCGTTGGGGGGGACAGGGGGAGGGGGAGCACTGAAGCTTTCTTT. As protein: CSVGGDRGRGSTEAFF.

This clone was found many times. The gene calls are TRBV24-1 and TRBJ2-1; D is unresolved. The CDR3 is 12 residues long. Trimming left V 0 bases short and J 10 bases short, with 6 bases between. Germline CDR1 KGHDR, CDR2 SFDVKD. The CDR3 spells CATSDLQAEQFF. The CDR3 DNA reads TGTGCCACCAGTGATTTGCAGGCGGAGCAGTTCTTC.

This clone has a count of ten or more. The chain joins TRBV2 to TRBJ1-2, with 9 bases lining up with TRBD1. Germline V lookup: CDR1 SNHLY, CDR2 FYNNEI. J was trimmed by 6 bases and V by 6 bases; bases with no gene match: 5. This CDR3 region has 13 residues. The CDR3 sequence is CASRGTGSHGYTF. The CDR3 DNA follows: TGTGCCAGCAGGGGGACAGGGAGTCATGGCTACACCTTC. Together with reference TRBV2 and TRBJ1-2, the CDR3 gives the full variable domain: EPEVTQTPSHQVTQMGQEVILRCVPISNHLYFYWYRQILGQKVEFLVSFYNNEISEKSEIFDDQFSVERPDGSNFTLKIRSTKLEDSAMYFCASRGTGSHGYTFGSGTRLTVV.

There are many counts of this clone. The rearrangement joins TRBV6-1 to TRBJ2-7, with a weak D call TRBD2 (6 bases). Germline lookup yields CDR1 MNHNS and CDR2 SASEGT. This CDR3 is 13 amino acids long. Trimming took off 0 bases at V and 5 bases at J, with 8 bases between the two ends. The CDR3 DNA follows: TGTGCCAGCAGTGAAGCCCGGGGGAACGAGCAGTACTTC. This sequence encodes CASSEARGNEQYF.

The DNA for the CDR3 is TGTGCCAGCAGCCAAGGGAACGGAATGAACACTGAAGCTTTCTTT. Its translation: CASSQGNGMNTEAFF. The chain links TRBV3-1 to TRBJ1-1; D is unresolved. CDR3 length: 15 residues. The germline V gene encodes CDR1 LGHDT and CDR2 YNNKEL (reference sequence). V lost 1 base and J lost 0, with 9 bases in between.

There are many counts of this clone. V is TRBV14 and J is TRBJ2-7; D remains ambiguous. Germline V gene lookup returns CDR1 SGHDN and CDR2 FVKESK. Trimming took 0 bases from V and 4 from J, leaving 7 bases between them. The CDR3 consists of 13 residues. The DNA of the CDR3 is TGTGCCAGCAGCCAAGAGAGGTTTTACGAGCAGTACTTC. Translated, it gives CASSQERFYEQYF.

The DNA of the CDR3 is TGTGCCAGCAGCCACGGACAGGGAGGAGGCTACACCTTC. Its translation: CASSHGQGGGYTF. This chain uses TRBV3-1 with TRBJ1-2; 8 bases map to TRBD1. Trimming cost V 3 bases and J 8 bases; bases outside gene matches: 5. This CDR3 region has 13 residues. The germline V gene has CDR1 LGHDT and CDR2 YNNKEL (reference sequence). The full variable domain, its missing parts supplied by reference TRBV3-1 and TRBJ1-2, is DTAVSQTPKYLVTQMGNDKSIKCEQNLGHDTMYWYKQDSKKFLKIMFSYNNKELIINETVPNRFSPKSPDKAHLNLHINSLELGDSAVYFCASSHGQGGGYTFGSGTRLTVV.

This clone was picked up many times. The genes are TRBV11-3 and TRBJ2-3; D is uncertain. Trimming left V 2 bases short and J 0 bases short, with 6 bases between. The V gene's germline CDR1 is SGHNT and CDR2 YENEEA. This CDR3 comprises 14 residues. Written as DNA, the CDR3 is TGTGCCAGCAGCTTATCCAGTAGCACAGATACGCAGTATTTT. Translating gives CASSLSSSTDTQYF.

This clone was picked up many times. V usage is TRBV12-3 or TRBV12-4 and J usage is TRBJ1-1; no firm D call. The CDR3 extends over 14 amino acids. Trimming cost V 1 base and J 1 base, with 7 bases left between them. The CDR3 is CASSLGGENTEAFF. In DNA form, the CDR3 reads TGTGCCAGCAGTTTAGGAGGTGAGAACACTGAAGCTTTCTTT.

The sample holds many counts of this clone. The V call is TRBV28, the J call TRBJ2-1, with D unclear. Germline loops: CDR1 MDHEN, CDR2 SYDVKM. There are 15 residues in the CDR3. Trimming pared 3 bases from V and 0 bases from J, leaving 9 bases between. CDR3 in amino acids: CASSLAGNSYNEQFF. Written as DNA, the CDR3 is TGTGCCAGCAGTTTGGCCGGCAACTCCTACAATGAGCAGTTCTTC.

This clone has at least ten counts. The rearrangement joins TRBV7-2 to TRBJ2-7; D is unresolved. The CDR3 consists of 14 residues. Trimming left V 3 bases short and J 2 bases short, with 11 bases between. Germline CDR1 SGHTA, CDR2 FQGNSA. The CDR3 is CASSFAGPPYEQYF. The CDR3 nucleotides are TGTGCCAGCAGCTTCGCCGGGCCCCCCTACGAGCAGTACTTC.

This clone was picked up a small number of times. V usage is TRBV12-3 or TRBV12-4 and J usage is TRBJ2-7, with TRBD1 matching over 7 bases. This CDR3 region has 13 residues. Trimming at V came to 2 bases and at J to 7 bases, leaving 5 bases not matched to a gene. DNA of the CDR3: TGTGCCAGCAGTTTAAGACAGGGCGGGGAGCAGTACTTC. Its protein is CASSLRQGGEQYF.

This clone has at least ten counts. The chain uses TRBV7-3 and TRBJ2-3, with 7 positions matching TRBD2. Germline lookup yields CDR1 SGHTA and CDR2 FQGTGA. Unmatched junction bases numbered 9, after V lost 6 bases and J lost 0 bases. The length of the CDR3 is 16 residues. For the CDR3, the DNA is TGTGCCAGCAGTCTCCAACCTAGCGGTAGCACAGATACGCAGTATTTT. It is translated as CASSLQPSGSTDTQYF.

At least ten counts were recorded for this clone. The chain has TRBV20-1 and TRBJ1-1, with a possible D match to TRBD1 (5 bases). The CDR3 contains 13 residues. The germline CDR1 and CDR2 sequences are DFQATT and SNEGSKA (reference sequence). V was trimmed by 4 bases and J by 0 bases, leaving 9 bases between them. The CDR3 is CSANGHLNTEAFF. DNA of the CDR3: TGCAGTGCTAATGGACATCTGAACACTGAAGCTTTCTTT.

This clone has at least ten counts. The CDR3 nucleotides are TGTGCCAGCTCAAAGGACAGGGGGTTCTACGAGCAGTACTTC. Amino acids: CASSKDRGFYEQYF. J is TRBJ2-7 and V is TRBV18; TRBD1 matches 10 bases. Trimming cost V 5 bases and J 3 bases; bases outside gene matches: 4. The CDR3 contains 14 residues. The germline V gene has CDR1 KGHSH and CDR2 LQKENI.

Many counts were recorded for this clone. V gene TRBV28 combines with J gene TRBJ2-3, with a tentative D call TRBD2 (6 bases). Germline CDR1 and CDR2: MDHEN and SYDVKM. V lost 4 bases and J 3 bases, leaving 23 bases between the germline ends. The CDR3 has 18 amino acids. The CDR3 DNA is TGTGCCAGCAGTTCACTAGGCGTGACCCCGGAGGGAACAGATACGCAGTATTTT. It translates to CASSSLGVTPEGTDTQYF.